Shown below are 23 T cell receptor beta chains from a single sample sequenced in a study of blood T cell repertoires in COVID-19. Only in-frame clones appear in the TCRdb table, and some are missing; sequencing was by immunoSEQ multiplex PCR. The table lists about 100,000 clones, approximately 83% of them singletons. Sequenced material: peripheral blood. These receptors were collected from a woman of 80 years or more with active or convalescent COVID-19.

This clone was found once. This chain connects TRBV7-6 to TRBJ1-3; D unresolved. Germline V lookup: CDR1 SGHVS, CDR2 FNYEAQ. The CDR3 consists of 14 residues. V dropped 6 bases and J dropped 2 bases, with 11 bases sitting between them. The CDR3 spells CASRPDTTGNTIYF. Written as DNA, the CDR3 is TGTGCCAGCAGACCAGACACAACTGGAAACACCATATATTTT.

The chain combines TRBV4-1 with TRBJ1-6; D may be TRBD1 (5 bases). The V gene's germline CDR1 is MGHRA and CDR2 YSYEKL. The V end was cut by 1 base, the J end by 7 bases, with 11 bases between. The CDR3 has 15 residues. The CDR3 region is CASSQVGQGNSPLHF. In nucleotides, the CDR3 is TGCGCCAGCAGCCAAGTCGGACAAGGGAATTCACCCCTCCACTTT.

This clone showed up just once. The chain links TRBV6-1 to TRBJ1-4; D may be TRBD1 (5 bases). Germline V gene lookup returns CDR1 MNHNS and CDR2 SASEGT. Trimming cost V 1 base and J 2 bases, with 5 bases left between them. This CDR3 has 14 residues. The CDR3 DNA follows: TGTGCCAGCAGTGAAGACAGGACTAATGAAAAACTGTTTTTT. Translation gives CASSEDRTNEKLFF.

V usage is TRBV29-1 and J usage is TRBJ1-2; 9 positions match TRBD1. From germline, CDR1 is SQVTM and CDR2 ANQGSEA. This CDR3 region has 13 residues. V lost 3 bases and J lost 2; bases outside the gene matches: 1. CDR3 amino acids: CSVDGTGNYGYTF. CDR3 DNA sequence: TGCAGCGTTGACGGGACAGGGAACTATGGCTACACCTTC. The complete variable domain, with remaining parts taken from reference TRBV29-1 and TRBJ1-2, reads SAVISQKPSRDICQRGTSLTIQCQVDSQVTMMFWYRQQPGQSLTLIATANQGSEATYESGFVIDKFPISRPNLTFSTLTVSNMSPEDSSIYLCSVDGTGNYGYTFGSGTRLTVV.

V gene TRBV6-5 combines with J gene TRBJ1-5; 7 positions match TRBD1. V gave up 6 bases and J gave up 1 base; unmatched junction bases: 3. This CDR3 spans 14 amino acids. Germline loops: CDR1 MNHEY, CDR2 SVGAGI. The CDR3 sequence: CASRKGQSNQPQHF. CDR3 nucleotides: TGTGCCAGCAGGAAGGGACAGAGCAATCAGCCCCAGCATTTT.

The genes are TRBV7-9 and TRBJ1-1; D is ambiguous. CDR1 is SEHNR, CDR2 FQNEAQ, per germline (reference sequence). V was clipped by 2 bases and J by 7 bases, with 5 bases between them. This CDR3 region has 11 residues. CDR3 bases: TGTGCCAGCAGCTTATCAGTTGAAGCTTTCTTT. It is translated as CASSLSVEAFF.

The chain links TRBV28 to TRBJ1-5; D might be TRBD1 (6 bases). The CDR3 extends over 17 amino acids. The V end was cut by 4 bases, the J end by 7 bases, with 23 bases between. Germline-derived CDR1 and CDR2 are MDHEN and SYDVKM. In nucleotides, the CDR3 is TGTGCCAGCAGTTCCCCGGTGGGGGGGCTGGCTTACCAGCCCCAGCATTTT. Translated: CASSSPVGGLAYQPQHF.

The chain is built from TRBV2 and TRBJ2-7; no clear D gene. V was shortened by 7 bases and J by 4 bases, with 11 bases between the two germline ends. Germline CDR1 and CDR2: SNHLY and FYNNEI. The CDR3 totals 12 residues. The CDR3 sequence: CASNRVSYEQYF. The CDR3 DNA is TGTGCCAGCAACCGGGTCTCGTACGAGCAGTACTTC.

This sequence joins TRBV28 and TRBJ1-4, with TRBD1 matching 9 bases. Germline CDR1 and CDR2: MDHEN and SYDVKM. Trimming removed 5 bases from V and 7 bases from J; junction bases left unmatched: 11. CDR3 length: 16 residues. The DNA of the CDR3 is TGTGCCAGCAGTCTAACAGGACAGGGGCGGCGTGAAAAACTGTTTTTT. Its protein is CASSLTGQGRREKLFF.

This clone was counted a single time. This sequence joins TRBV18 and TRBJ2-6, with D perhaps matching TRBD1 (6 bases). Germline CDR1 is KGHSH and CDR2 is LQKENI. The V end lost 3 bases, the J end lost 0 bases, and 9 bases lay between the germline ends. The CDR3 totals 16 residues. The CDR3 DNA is TGTGCCAGCTCACCGCCACAGGGCTCTGGGGCCAACGTCCTGACTTTC. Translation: CASSPPQGSGANVLTF.

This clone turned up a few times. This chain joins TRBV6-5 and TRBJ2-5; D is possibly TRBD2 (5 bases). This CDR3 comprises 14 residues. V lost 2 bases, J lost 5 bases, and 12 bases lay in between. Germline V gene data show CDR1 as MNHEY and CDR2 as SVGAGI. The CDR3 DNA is TGTGCCAGCAGTTACAGGCAGACTAAGGAGACCCAGTACTTC. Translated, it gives CASSYRQTKETQYF.

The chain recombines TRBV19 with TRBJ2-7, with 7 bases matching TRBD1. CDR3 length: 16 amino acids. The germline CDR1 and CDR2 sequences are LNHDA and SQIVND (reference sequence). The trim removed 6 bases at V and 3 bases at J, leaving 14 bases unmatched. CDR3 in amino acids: CASSHLPGTAHYEQYF. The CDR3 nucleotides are TGTGCCAGTAGCCATCTTCCCGGGACAGCTCACTACGAGCAGTACTTC.

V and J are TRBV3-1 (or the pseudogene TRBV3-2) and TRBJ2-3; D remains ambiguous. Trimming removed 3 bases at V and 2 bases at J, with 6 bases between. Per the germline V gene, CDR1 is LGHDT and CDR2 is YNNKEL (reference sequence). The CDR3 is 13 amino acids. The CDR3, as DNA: TGTGCCAGCAGCCATTCTATCACAGATACGCAGTATTTT. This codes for CASSHSITDTQYF.

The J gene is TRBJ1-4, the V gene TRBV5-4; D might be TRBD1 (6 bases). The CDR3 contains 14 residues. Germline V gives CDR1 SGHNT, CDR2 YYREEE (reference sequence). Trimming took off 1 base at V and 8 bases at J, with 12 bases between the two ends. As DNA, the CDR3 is TGTGCCAGCAGCTTGAACAGGGATGGGGAAAAACTGTTTTTT. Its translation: CASSLNRDGEKLFF.

As DNA, the CDR3 is TGCAGCGTTGAAGGGGAGCGGGGGGTGGCAGATACGCAGTATTTT. Translated, it gives CSVEGERGVADTQYF. The chain combines TRBV29-1 with TRBJ2-3, with 9 bases aligning to TRBD2. The V gene's germline CDR1 is SQVTM and CDR2 ANQGSEA. The trim removed 1 base at V and 4 bases at J, leaving 6 bases unmatched. The length of the CDR3 is 15 residues.

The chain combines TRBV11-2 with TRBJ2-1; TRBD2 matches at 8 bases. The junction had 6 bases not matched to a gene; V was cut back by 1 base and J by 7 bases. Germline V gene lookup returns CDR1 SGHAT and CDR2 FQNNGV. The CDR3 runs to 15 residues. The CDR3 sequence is CASSLVHSSGNEQFF. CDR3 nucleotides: TGTGCCAGCAGCTTAGTTCATTCTAGCGGGAATGAGCAGTTCTTC.

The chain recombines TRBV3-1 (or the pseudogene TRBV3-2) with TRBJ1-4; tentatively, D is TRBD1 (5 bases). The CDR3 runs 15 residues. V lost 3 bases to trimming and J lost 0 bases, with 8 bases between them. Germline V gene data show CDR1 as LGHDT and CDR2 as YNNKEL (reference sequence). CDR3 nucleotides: TGTGCCAGCAGCCACAGGGCCCCAACTAATGAAAAACTGTTTTTT. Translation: CASSHRAPTNEKLFF.

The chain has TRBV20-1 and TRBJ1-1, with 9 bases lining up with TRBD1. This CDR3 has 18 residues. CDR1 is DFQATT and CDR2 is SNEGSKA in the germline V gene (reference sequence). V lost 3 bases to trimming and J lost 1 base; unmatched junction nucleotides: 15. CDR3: CSASGFGWDRASNTEAFF. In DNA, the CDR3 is TGCAGTGCTAGTGGCTTTGGGTGGGACAGGGCATCGAACACTGAAGCTTTCTTT.

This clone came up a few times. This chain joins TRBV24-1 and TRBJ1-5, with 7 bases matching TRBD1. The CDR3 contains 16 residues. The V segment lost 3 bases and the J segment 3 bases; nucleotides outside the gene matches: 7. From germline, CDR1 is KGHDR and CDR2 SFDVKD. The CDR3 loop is CATSDRGQAINQPQHF. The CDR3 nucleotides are TGTGCCACCAGTGATCGAGGACAGGCTATCAATCAGCCCCAGCATTTT.

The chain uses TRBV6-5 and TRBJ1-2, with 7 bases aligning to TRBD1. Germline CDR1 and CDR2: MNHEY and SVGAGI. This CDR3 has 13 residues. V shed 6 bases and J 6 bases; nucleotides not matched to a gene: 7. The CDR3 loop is CASRQQGRHGYTF. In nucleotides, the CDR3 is TGTGCCAGCAGGCAACAGGGGCGCCATGGCTACACCTTC.

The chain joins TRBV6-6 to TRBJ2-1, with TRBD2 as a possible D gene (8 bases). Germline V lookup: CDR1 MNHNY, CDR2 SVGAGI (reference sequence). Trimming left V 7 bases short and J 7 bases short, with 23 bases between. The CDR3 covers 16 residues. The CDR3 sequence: CASTRTGGGLRNEQFF. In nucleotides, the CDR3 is TGTGCCAGCACCCGGACAGGCGGGGGGCTAAGGAATGAGCAGTTCTTC.

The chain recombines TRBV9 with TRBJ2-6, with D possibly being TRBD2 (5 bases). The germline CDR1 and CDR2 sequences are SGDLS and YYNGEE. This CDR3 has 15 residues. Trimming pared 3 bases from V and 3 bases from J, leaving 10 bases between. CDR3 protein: CASSEKEGGANVLTF. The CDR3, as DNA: TGTGCCAGCAGCGAAAAAGAGGGTGGGGCCAACGTCCTGACTTTC.

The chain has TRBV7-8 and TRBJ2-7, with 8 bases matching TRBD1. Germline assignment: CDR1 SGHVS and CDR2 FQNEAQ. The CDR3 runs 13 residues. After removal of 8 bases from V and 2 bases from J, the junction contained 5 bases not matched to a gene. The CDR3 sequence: CASGGTGAYEQYF. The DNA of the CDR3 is TGTGCCAGCGGGGGGACAGGAGCCTACGAGCAGTACTTC.